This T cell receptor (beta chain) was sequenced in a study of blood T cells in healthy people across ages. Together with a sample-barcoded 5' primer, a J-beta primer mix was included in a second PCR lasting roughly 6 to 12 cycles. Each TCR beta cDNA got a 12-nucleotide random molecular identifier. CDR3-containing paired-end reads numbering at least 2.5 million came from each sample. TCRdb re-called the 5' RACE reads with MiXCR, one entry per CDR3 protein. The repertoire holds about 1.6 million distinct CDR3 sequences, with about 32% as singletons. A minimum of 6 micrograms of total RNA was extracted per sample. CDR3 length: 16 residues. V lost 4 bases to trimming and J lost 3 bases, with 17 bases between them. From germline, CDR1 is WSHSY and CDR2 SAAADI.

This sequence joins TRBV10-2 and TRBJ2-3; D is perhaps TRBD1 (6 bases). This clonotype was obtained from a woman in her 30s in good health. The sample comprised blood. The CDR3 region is CASSGPNREATDTQYF. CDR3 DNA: TGCGCCAGCAGTGGGCCTAACAGGGAAGCAACAGATACGCAGTATTTT.